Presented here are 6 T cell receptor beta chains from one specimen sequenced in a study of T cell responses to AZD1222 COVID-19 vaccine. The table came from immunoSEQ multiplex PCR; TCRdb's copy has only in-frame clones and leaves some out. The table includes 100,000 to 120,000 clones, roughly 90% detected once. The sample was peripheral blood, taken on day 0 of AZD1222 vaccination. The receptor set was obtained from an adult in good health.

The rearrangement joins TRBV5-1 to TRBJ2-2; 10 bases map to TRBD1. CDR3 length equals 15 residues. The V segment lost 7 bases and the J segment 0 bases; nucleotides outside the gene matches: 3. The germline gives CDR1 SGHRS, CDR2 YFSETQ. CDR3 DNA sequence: TGCGCCAGCTCGACAGGGGGCGCGAACACCGGGGAGCTGTTTTTT. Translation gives CASSTGGANTGELFF. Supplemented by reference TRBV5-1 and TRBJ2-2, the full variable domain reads KAGVTQTPRYLIKTRGQQVTLSCSPISGHRSVSWYQQTPGQGLQFLFEYFSETQRNKGNFPGRFSGRQFSNSRSEMNVSTLELGDSALYLCASSTGGANTGELFFGEGSRLTVL.

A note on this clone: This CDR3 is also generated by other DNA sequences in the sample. CDR3 amino acids: CASSPTGGQPQHF. Here the CDR3 DNA reads TGTGCCAGCAGTCCGACAGGCGGTCAGCCCCAGCATTTT. V and J are TRBV12-3 or TRBV12-4 and TRBJ1-5, with D perhaps matching TRBD1 (6 bases). The CDR3 is 13 residues long. V was pared by 5 bases and J by 6 bases, with 11 bases between.

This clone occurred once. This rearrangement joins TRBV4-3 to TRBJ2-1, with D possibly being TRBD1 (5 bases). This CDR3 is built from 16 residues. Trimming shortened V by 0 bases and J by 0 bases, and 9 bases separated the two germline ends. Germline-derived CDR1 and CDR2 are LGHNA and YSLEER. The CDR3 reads CASSQESGHSYNEQFF. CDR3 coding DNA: TGCGCCAGCAGCCAAGAGTCCGGACACTCCTACAATGAGCAGTTCTTC.

As DNA, the CDR3 is TGTGCCAGCAGCTACCTAGCTCCCGGGGAGCTGTTTTTT. Translated: CASSYLAPGELFF. The chain joins TRBV11-3 to TRBJ2-2, with a possible D match to TRBD2 (5 bases). The CDR3 spans 13 residues. V dropped 4 bases and J dropped 6 bases, with 9 bases sitting between them. CDR1 is SGHNT and CDR2 is YENEEA in the germline V gene.

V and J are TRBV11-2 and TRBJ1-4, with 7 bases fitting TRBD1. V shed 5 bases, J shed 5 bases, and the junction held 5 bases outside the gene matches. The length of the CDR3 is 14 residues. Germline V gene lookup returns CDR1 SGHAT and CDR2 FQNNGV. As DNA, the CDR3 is TGTGCCAGCAGCCCCTCACAGGGGAATGAAAAACTGTTTTTT. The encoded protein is CASSPSQGNEKLFF.

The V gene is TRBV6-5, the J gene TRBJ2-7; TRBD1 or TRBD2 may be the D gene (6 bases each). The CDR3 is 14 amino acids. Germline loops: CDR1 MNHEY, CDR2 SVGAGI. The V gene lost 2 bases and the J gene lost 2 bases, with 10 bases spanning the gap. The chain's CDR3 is CASSYGGRAYEQYF. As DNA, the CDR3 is TGTGCCAGCAGTTACGGGGGGCGGGCCTACGAGCAGTACTTC.